The 21 T cell receptor beta chains reported below all come from one sample, sequenced in a study of CD8+ T cells in alopecia areata. RNA extraction was followed by reverse transcription into cDNA, which acted as the sequencing template. Repertoires were generated with immunoSEQ multiplex PCR, while TCRdb's copy carries only in-frame clones and drops some. The table shows about 200,000 clones, with roughly three fifths occurring only once. The sample taken for sequencing was CD8+ T cells sorted from blood. These TCRs come from a human donor in good health.

The sample holds a few counts of this clone. Other DNA sequences in the same sample also yield this CDR3. The chain joins TRBV29-1 to TRBJ1-2; D remains ambiguous. Per the germline V gene, CDR1 is SQVTM and CDR2 is ANQGSEA. The CDR3 has 11 residues. V dropped 0 bases and J dropped 8 bases, with 7 bases sitting between them. CDR3 DNA: TGCAGCGTTGAAGATCTGGGGGGCTACACCTTC. Protein sequence: CSVEDLGGYTF. The full variable domain, rest sourced from reference TRBV29-1 and TRBJ1-2, is SAVISQKPSRDICQRGTSLTIQCQVDSQVTMMFWYRQQPGQSLTLIATANQGSEATYESGFVIDKFPISRPNLTFSTLTVSNMSPEDSSIYLCSVEDLGGYTFGSGTRLTVV.

This clone has just a few counts. The rearrangement joins TRBV6-5 to TRBJ2-1; the D is unclear. This CDR3 is built from 12 residues. Trimming shortened V by 5 bases and J by 8 bases, and 10 bases separated the two germline ends. Looked up from germline, CDR1 is MNHEY and CDR2 is SVGAGI. The CDR3 reads CASSDATDEQFF. DNA of the CDR3: TGTGCCAGCAGTGACGCAACGGATGAGCAGTTCTTC.

This rearrangement joins TRBV9 to TRBJ2-3; the D gene is possibly TRBD2 (6 bases). Looked up from germline, CDR1 is SGDLS and CDR2 is YYNGEE. Trimming stripped 3 bases from V and 2 bases from J, with 7 bases between. This CDR3 comprises 13 residues. CDR3 nucleotides: TGTGCCAGCAGCGGCGGGATCACAGATACGCAGTATTTT. It is translated as CASSGGITDTQYF. Based on the CDR3 plus reference TRBV9 and TRBJ2-3, the full variable domain is DSGVTQTPKHLITATGQRVTLRCSPRSGDLSVYWYQQSLDQGLQFLIQYYNGEERAKGNILERFSAQQFPDLHSELNLSSLELGDSALYFCASSGGITDTQYFGPGTRLTVL.

This clone was picked up a small number of times. The chain recombines TRBV23-1 with TRBJ1-1; TRBD1 matches at 9 bases. TRBV23-1 carries the ORF label, with uncertain function. With 3 bases clipped from V and 4 bases from J, the junction kept 9 bases outside the gene matches. The CDR3 loop spans 16 amino acids. The DNA of the CDR3 is TGCGCCAGCAGTCACTCTGGGACAGGGTCTACCACTGAAGCTTTCTTT. Its translation is CASSHSGTGSTTEAFF.

The chain combines TRBV29-1 with TRBJ1-1; D not resolved. Per germline, CDR1 SQVTM and CDR2 ANQGSEA. The V and J ends lost 6 bases and 7 bases respectively, with 12 bases between them. This CDR3 region has 11 residues. CDR3 loop: CSVEVRSEAFF. In DNA form, the CDR3 reads TGCAGCGTAGAGGTCAGGAGTGAAGCTTTCTTT.

The V gene is TRBV30, the J gene TRBJ2-4; 8 bases are shared with TRBD1. Germline values: CDR1 GTSNPN, CDR2 SVGIG (reference sequence). This CDR3 is 15 amino acids long. The V gene end was trimmed by 5 bases and the J gene end by 3 bases; junction bases not matched to a gene: 9. The CDR3 reads CAWGGTGTFKNIQYF. DNA for the CDR3: TGTGCCTGGGGCGGGACAGGCACTTTCAAAAACATTCAGTACTTC.

V usage is TRBV27 and J usage is TRBJ1-1, with TRBD1 matching over 11 bases. The CDR3 has 13 residues. Unmatched junction bases numbered 7, after V lost 5 bases and J lost 11 bases. CDR1 and CDR2 (germline): MNHEY, SMNVEV (reference sequence). CDR3 nucleotide sequence: TGTGCCAGCAGTCCGGGACAGGGGGTGTTGGCTTTCTTT. It translates to CASSPGQGVLAFF.

V is TRBV5-1 and J is TRBJ2-7; D might be TRBD1 (7 bases). The V gene's germline CDR1 is SGHRS and CDR2 YFSETQ. There are 14 residues in the CDR3. Trimming pared 4 bases from V and 7 bases from J, leaving 18 bases between. CDR3: CASSLDGRGREQYF. Here the CDR3 DNA reads TGCGCCAGCAGCCTGGACGGCAGGGGGAGGGAGCAGTACTTC.

The V call is TRBV27, the J call TRBJ1-1; D is ambiguous. The CDR3 loop spans 14 amino acids. Trimming took 4 bases from V and 1 from J, leaving 10 bases between them. The germline gives CDR1 MNHEY, CDR2 SMNVEV (reference sequence). The CDR3 DNA reads TGTGCCAGCAGTTACGCCACTGCGAACACTGAAGCTTTCTTT. This sequence encodes CASSYATANTEAFF.

This clone appeared a few times. The chain uses TRBV5-3 and TRBJ2-1; D is perhaps TRBD1 or TRBD2 (5 bases each). TRBV5-3 belongs to the ORF category, with a function that is uncertain. Trimming removed 2 bases from V and 4 bases from J, with 19 bases in between. The CDR3 covers 17 residues. The CDR3 DNA is TGTGCCAGAAGCTTCCCCTGGGGGACCTGGAGGTACAATGAGCAGTTCTTC. It is translated as CARSFPWGTWRYNEQFF.

The chain is built from TRBV30 and TRBJ1-3, with D hard to call. The CDR3 spans 14 residues. CDR1 GTSNPN and CDR2 SVGIG come from the germline V gene (reference sequence). V dropped 2 bases and J dropped 3 bases, with 11 bases sitting between them. The CDR3 nucleotides are TGTGCCTGGAGTCCCCCCGTGGGTGGAAACACCATATATTTT. This codes for CAWSPPVGGNTIYF.

The gene calls are TRBV29-1 and TRBJ1-2; possibly TRBD1 for D (5 bases). In germline, CDR1 is SQVTM, CDR2 ANQGSEA. Trimming left V 3 bases short and J 2 bases short, with 10 bases between. The CDR3 is 13 residues long. CDR3 DNA sequence: TGCAGCGTTGACGAGGGGAGGAACTATGGCTACACCTTC. Translation: CSVDEGRNYGYTF.

Points on this clone: Different DNA sequences within this sample yield the same CDR3. The chain combines TRBV9 with TRBJ2-7, with 8 bases aligning to TRBD2. CDR1 and CDR2 (germline): SGDLS, YYNGEE. Losses at the gene ends were 0 bases for V and 3 bases for J; bases not matched to a gene: 2. The CDR3 loop spans 14 amino acids. CDR3 amino acids: CASSVGAGGYEQYF. DNA for the CDR3: TGTGCCAGCAGCGTAGGGGCGGGGGGCTACGAGCAGTACTTC.

The chain couples TRBV15 to TRBJ1-1, with D unclear. The V end was cut by 3 bases, the J end by 5 bases, with 7 bases between. Germline loops: CDR1 LNHNV, CDR2 YYDKDF (reference sequence). The CDR3 runs to 12 residues. Here the CDR3 reads CATSSDITEAFF. The CDR3 nucleotides are TGTGCCACCAGCAGTGACATAACTGAAGCTTTCTTT. Combining the CDR3 with reference TRBV15 and TRBJ1-1 gives the whole variable domain DAMVIQNPRYQVTQFGKPVTLSCSQTLNHNVMYWYQQKSSQAPKLLFHYYDKDFNNEADTPDNFQSRRPNTSFCFLDIRSPGLGDTAMYLCATSSDITEAFFGQGTRLTVV.

This chain uses TRBV15 with TRBJ2-6; the D gene is possibly TRBD1 (6 bases). The V end was cut by 3 bases, the J end by 4 bases, with 13 bases between. The CDR3 has 16 residues. Looked up from germline, CDR1 is LNHNV and CDR2 is YYDKDF (reference sequence). The CDR3 coding sequence is TGTGCCACCAGCAGCCACAGGGAACTCGGGGCCAACGTCCTGACTTTC. It yields the protein CATSSHRELGANVLTF.

This chain uses TRBV27 with TRBJ1-3; D might be TRBD1 (5 bases). From germline, CDR1 is MNHEY and CDR2 SMNVEV (reference sequence). The CDR3 totals 14 residues. V gave up 4 bases and J gave up 4 bases, with 11 bases separating them. Here the CDR3 reads CASSSGLLGNTIYF. The CDR3 DNA reads as TGTGCCAGCAGTTCAGGGCTCCTAGGAAACACCATATATTTT.

The gene calls are TRBV18 and TRBJ2-5; D is unresolved. This CDR3 is built from 14 residues. V was shortened by 0 bases and J by 2 bases, with 7 bases between the two germline ends. Germline-derived CDR1 and CDR2 are KGHSH and LQKENI. In DNA form, the CDR3 reads TGTGCCAGCTCACCACCGGTAGGGCAAGAGACCCAGTACTTC. Its protein product is CASSPPVGQETQYF.

This sequence joins TRBV7-8 and TRBJ2-7; 9 positions agree with TRBD2. The CDR3 runs to 16 residues. V shed 5 bases and J 1 base; nucleotides not matched to a gene: 9. The V gene's germline CDR1 is SGHVS and CDR2 FQNEAQ. The CDR3 protein is CASSPEAGGRSYEQYF. In nucleotides, the CDR3 is TGTGCCAGCAGCCCAGAGGCGGGGGGGCGGTCCTACGAGCAGTACTTC. The full variable domain, completed using reference TRBV7-8 and TRBJ2-7, is GAGVSQSPRYKVAKRGQDVALRCDPISGHVSLFWYQQALGQGPEFLTYFQNEAQLDKSGLPSDRFFAERPEGSVSTLKIQRTQQEDSAVYLCASSPEAGGRSYEQYFGPGTRLTVT.

This clone was counted only a few times. The sample holds other DNA sequences that translate to the same CDR3. This chain links TRBV2 with TRBJ1-2; possibly TRBD1 for D (5 bases). V shed 6 bases and J shed 4 bases, with 12 bases lying between them. Germline CDR1 reads SNHLY; CDR2 reads FYNNEI. The CDR3 contains 13 residues. The CDR3 DNA is TGTGCCAGCAGCGGGGGGACGGCCTATGGCTACACCTTC. As protein: CASSGGTAYGYTF.

This clone was seen at least ten times. J is TRBJ1-1 and V is TRBV6-6, with D unclear. V gave up 4 bases and J gave up 5 bases, with 17 bases separating them. Germline V gene lookup returns CDR1 MNHNY and CDR2 SVGAGI (reference sequence). The length of the CDR3 is 15 residues. The CDR3 DNA is TGTGCCAGCAGTTCGCAGAGAGCGGCTGGGACTGAAGCTTTCTTT. Its protein is CASSSQRAAGTEAFF.

This rearrangement joins TRBV4-1 to TRBJ1-1, with D uncertain. The CDR3 covers 19 residues. V was clipped by 4 bases and J by 0 bases, with 24 bases between them. Germline V CDR1 and CDR2: MGHRA, YSYEKL. Here the CDR3 DNA reads TGCGCCAGCAGCCCACTCGGGGAACAGCGCTACCGCATGAACACTGAAGCTTTCTTT. It codes for CASSPLGEQRYRMNTEAFF.